This entry lists 18 T cell receptor beta chains sequenced from one sample in a study of T cells after yellow fever vaccination. TCRdb redid the calling of the 5' RACE reads with MiXCR, one entry per CDR3 protein. This sample has some 290,000 distinct CDR3 sequences, with approximately 11% found just once. The source was CD4+ T cells sorted from PBMCs, collected 45 days after the yellow fever booster vaccination. These receptors were collected from a man aged 18 to 35 who received the YFV17D yellow fever vaccine.

The chain is built from TRBV10-1 and TRBJ2-2; 10 bases map to TRBD1. Germline lookup yields CDR1 WNHNN and CDR2 SYGVQD (reference sequence). This CDR3 region has 13 residues. V dropped 6 bases and J dropped 6; count of bases not matched to a gene: 1. The DNA for the CDR3 is TGCGCCAGCAGGGGGACAGGGGCCGGGGAGCTGTTTTTT. Translating gives CASRGTGAGELFF.

The gene calls are TRBV5-1 and TRBJ2-7, with 9 nucleotides matching TRBD1. CDR3 length equals 14 residues. Germline V gives CDR1 SGHRS, CDR2 YFSETQ. J gave up 3 bases and V 4 bases, and 5 bases lay outside the gene matches. The CDR3 here is CASSPEGQGYEQYF. The DNA of the CDR3 is TGCGCCAGCAGCCCGGAGGGACAGGGCTACGAGCAGTACTTC.

This clonotype was observed many times. The V gene is TRBV24-1, the J gene TRBJ2-1; 9 nucleotides align to TRBD1. CDR1 and CDR2 (germline): KGHDR, SFDVKD. The CDR3 contains 15 residues. V lost 3 bases and J lost 5; bases outside the gene matches: 4. The CDR3 coding sequence is TGTGCCACCAGTGATCCGGGACAGGGCAACAATGAGCAGTTCTTC. Translating it yields CATSDPGQGNNEQFF.

The chain couples TRBV28 to TRBJ2-7, with 9 bases identical to TRBD1. This CDR3 region has 13 residues. Per the germline V gene, CDR1 is MDHEN and CDR2 is SYDVKM. The DNA for the CDR3 is TGTGCCAGCACCCCAGGAACAGGGGGCAGATTGTCCGTC. The encoded protein is CASTPGTGGRLSV.

This clonotype appeared a few times. The chain couples TRBV7-2 to TRBJ1-2; possibly TRBD1 for D (5 bases). Germline V lookup: CDR1 SGHTA, CDR2 FQGNSA. There are 16 residues in the CDR3. Trimming stripped 4 bases from V and 0 bases from J, with 15 bases between. CDR3 region: CASSSQGLSPNYGYTF. The DNA for the CDR3 is TGTGCCAGCAGCTCCCAGGGCCTCTCCCCTAACTATGGCTACACCTTC.

The chain has TRBV20-1 and TRBJ2-5; no definite D call. V was clipped by 5 bases and J by 2 bases, with 15 bases between them. This CDR3 spans 14 amino acids. Germline V CDR1 and CDR2: DFQATT, SNEGSKA (reference sequence). CDR3 in DNA: TGCAGTGCTCCCGACCTTCGCCTTCAAGAGACCCAGTACTTC. This encodes CSAPDLRLQETQYF.

This clonotype was observed a handful of times. This sequence joins TRBV24-1 and TRBJ1-5, with D unclear. The V end was cut by 4 bases, the J end by 9 bases, with 9 bases between. Looked up from germline, CDR1 is KGHDR and CDR2 is SFDVKD. This CDR3 comprises 12 residues. The CDR3 loop reads CATSDPLGPQHF. Here the CDR3 DNA reads TGTGCCACCAGTGACCCCCTGGGGCCCCAGCATTTT.

The table lists this clonotype with a few counts. The CDR3 sequence is CASSHRGGNEKLFF. The DNA for the CDR3 is TGTGCCAGCAGTCACCGGGGGGGGAATGAAAAACTGTTTTTT. This chain connects TRBV28 to TRBJ1-4, with D tentatively TRBD1 (5 bases). The V and J ends lost 5 bases and 5 bases respectively, with 12 bases between them. The CDR3 sequence is 14 residues long. Per germline, CDR1 MDHEN and CDR2 SYDVKM.

This chain uses TRBV5-1 with TRBJ2-5, with D tentatively TRBD1 (6 bases). Germline V gene data show CDR1 as SGHRS and CDR2 as YFSETQ. Between the trimmed V and J ends, which lost 5 bases and 1 base, there was a span of 21 bases. The CDR3 spans 17 residues. CDR3 in DNA: TGCGCCAGCAGTTCTCCCCCCCAGGACAGAGCCCAAGAGACCCAGTACTTC. This gives the protein CASSSPPQDRAQETQYF.

In its sample, this clonotype was seen a few times. J is TRBJ2-1 and V is TRBV3-1; 8 nucleotides align to TRBD2. V shed 6 bases, J shed 4 bases, and the junction held 8 bases outside the gene matches. The germline CDR1 and CDR2 sequences are LGHDT and YNNKEL (reference sequence). CDR3 length: 15 amino acids. The DNA of the CDR3 is TGTGCCAGCAGAGCCCTCGGGACTAGATACAATGAGCAGTTCTTC. Translating it yields CASRALGTRYNEQFF.

This chain links TRBV19 with TRBJ2-1; D call uncertain. The CDR3 is made up of 13 amino acids. CDR1 is LNHDA and CDR2 is SQIVND in the germline V gene (reference sequence). The V and J ends lost 7 bases and 0 bases respectively, with 7 bases between them. CDR3 coding DNA: TGTGCCAGTACGCGAGGCTCCTACAATGAGCAGTTCTTC. Encoded protein: CASTRGSYNEQFF.

There are a few counts of this clonotype. The V and J genes are TRBV7-2 and TRBJ1-2; no clear D. The ends were cut back, 0 bases at V and 13 bases at J, with 12 bases in the middle. Germline CDR1 SGHTA, CDR2 FQGNSA. The CDR3 sequence is 12 residues long. The CDR3 reads CASSLAGFLSTF. The CDR3 DNA reads TGTGCCAGCAGCTTAGCCGGATTTCTAAGCACCTTC.

The gene calls are TRBV5-1 and TRBJ1-1, with D perhaps matching TRBD1 (6 bases). Trimming pared 4 bases from V and 5 bases from J, leaving 18 bases between. Germline CDR1 is SGHRS and CDR2 is YFSETQ. The CDR3 loop spans 15 amino acids. CDR3 amino acids: CASSDPRGLWTEAFF. As DNA, the CDR3 is TGCGCCAGCAGCGACCCGCGGGGGCTGTGGACTGAAGCTTTCTTT.

By proportion, this clonotype is medium-sized. The chain has TRBV10-3 and TRBJ2-3, with D perhaps assigned TRBD1 or TRBD2 (5 bases each). V lost 3 bases, J lost 3 bases, and 13 bases lay in between. The germline V gene encodes CDR1 ENHRY and CDR2 SYGVKD. This CDR3 has 15 residues. CDR3 coding DNA: TGTGCCATCAGTGACCCCGGGACCCGAACAGATACGCAGTATTTT. Its protein is CAISDPGTRTDTQYF.

The chain links TRBV7-3 to TRBJ2-3; D uncertain. CDR1 and CDR2 from the germline V gene are SGHTA and FQGTGA. Deletions cut 5 bases from V and 4 bases from J, with 10 bases between. This CDR3 spans 13 amino acids. This CDR3 is CASSPASSDTQYF. In nucleotides, the CDR3 is TGTGCCAGCAGCCCTGCCAGTTCAGATACGCAGTATTTT.

This chain connects TRBV5-1 to TRBJ2-1, with TRBD2 as a possible D gene (7 bases). With 5 bases removed from V and 1 base from J, the gap between germline ends came to 16 bases. The CDR3 covers 16 residues. Germline assignment: CDR1 SGHRS and CDR2 YFSETQ. CDR3 bases: TGCGCCAGCAGACCCGGGGGGCAGGGTTCCTACAATGAGCAGTTCTTC. Protein sequence: CASRPGGQGSYNEQFF.

This sequence joins TRBV21-1 and TRBJ2-7. TRBV21-1 is a recognized pseudogene. The CDR3 consists of 13 residues. CDR3 DNA sequence: TGTGCCAGCAGCAAAGTAGGGTCGAGGGAGCAGTACGTC. Translated, it gives CASSKVGSREQYV.

This clonotype appeared a few times. The chain uses TRBV12-3 or TRBV12-4 and TRBJ2-3, with TRBD2 matching 9 bases. The CDR3 contains 17 residues. Germline trimming cut 3 bases from V and 3 bases from J; bases unmatched to any gene: 10. Here the CDR3 DNA reads TGTGCCAGCAGTTTCAGGGCGGGGGGGAGTTGGACAGATACGCAGTATTTT. It is translated as CASSFRAGGSWTDTQYF.